A selection of T cell receptor beta chains follows, all from one sample in a study of blood T cell repertoires in COVID-19. This table comes from immunoSEQ multiplex PCR, and its TCRdb copy is limited to in-frame clones, with some not included. The table shows some 200,000 clones, with 80% to 90% occurring only once. The sample taken for sequencing was PBMCs or T cells enriched from blood (not recorded which). The receptors stem from a woman aged 50 to 60 in a cohort exposed to, infected with or recovered from COVID-19 (not recorded which). CDR3s include the opening cysteine and the closing phenylalanine or tryptophan. The D gene is left open where the match is weak. The size of a clone is reported for some rows only, either as once, few or many, or as a class for expanded clones.

NA TRBJ1-2 TRBV19 NA TGTGCCAGCGCGGTGGGTGGAAACTATGGCTACACCTTC CASAVGGNYGYTF
NA TRBJ1-2 TRBV11-2 NA TGTGCCAGCAGCCCTTCGGGGGGGAACTATGGCTACACCTTC CASSPSGGNYGYTF
NA TRBJ1-4 TRBV6-5 NA TGTGCCAGCAGTTACTCGATGGGGCAGGGTGGGGAAAAACTGTTTTTT CASSYSMGQGGEKLFF
NA TRBJ1-2 TRBV18 NA TGTGCCAGCTCACCAAGGGCCACAGGAGCTAACTATGGCTACACCTTC CASSPRATGANYGYTF
NA TRBJ2-1 TRBV4-3 TRBD2 TGCGCCAGCAGCCTCGGACTAGCGGGGGGACCGGAGAGCTCCTACAATGAGCAGTTCTTC CASSLGLAGGPESSYNEQFF
NA TRBJ2-5 TRBV19 TRBD1 TGTGCCAGTAGTACTATAGACAGGGTCGAGACCCAGTACTTC CASSTIDRVETQYF
NA TRBJ2-2 TRBV5-1 NA TGCGCCAGCAGCTTGTCAGTATCCACCGGGGAGCTGTTTTTT CASSLSVSTGELFF
NA TRBJ2-1 TRBV7-6 NA TGTGCCAGCAGCTTAGGGCAGGGACTTTACAATGAGCAGTTCTTC CASSLGQGLYNEQFF
NA TRBJ1-2 TRBV14 NA TGTGCCAGCAGCCCCGGGACTGACTATGGCTACACCTTC CASSPGTDYGYTF
NA TRBJ1-2 TRBV19 TRBD1 TGTGCCAGTAGTACGCAACAGGGGGCGCTTAATGGCTACACCTTC CASSTQQGALNGYTF
NA TRBJ2-5 TRBV7-9 NA TGTGCCAGCAGCCACGGACGACAGGGGCGGGAGGAGACCCAGTACTTC CASSHGRQGREETQYF
NA TRBJ1-5 TRBV2 NA TGTGCCAGCAGTGCGGGACAAAGCCAGCCCCAGCATTTT CASSAGQSQPQHF
NA TRBJ1-1 TRBV3-1/TRBV3-2 NA TGTGCCAGCAGCCCACAGGGCAGGATGACTGAAGCTTTCTTT CASSPQGRMTEAFF
NA TRBJ2-1 TRBV20-1 NA TGCAGTGCTAGTCGAGGGGGGGTCCCCTACAATGAGCAGTTCTTC CSASRGGVPYNEQFF
NA TRBJ2-2 TRBV14 TRBD1 TGTGCCAGCAGCCCTACCCATATTGGGACAGACACCGGGGAGCTGTTTTTT CASSPTHIGTDTGELFF
once TRBJ2-2 TRBV2 TRBD1 TGTGCCAGCAGACAGGGGGAGATCGGGGAGCTGTTTTTT CASRQGEIGELFF
once TRBJ2-1 TRBV6-5 TRBD1 TGTGCCAGCAGGAAAGGACAGGGGGCTTACAATGAGCAGTTCTTC CASRKGQGAYNEQFF
NA TRBJ1-1 TRBV7-3 TRBD1 TGTGCCAGCAGCTTGACAGGGGGGACTGAAGCTTTCTTT CASSLTGGTEAFF
NA TRBJ1-2 TRBV9 NA TGTGCCAGCAGCCCACAGGGAACTAACTATGGCTACACCTTC CASSPQGTNYGYTF